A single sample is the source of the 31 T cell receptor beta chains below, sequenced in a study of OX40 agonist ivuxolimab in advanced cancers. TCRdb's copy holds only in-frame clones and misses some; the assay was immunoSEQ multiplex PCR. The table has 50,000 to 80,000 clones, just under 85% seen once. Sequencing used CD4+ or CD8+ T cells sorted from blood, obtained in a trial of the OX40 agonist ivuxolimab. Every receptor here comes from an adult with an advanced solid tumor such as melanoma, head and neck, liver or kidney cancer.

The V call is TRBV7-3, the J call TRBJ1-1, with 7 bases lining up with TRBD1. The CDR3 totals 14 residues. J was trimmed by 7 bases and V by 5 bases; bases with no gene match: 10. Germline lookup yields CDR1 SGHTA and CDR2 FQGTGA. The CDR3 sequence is CASSKGQSSHEAFF. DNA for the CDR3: TGTGCCAGCAGCAAGGGACAGTCGAGCCATGAAGCTTTCTTT.

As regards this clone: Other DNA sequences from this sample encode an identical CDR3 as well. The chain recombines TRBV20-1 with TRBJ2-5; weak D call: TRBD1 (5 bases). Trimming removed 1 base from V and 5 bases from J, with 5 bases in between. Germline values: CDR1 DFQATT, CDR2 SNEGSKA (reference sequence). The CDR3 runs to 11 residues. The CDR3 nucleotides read TGCAGTGCTAGAGCAGGGGAGACCCAGTACTTC. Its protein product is CSARAGETQYF.

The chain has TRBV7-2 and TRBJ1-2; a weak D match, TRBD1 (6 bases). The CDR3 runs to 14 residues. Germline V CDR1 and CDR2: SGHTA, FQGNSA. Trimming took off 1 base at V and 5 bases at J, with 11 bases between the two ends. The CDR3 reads CASSLGRGGYGYTF. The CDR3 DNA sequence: TGTGCCAGCAGCTTAGGCAGGGGAGGGTATGGCTACACCTTC.

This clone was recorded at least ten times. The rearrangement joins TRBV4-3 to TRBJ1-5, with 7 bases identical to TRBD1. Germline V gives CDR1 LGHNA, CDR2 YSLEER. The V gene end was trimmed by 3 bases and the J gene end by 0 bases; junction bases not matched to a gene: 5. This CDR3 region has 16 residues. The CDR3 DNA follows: TGCGCCAGCAGCCAGGGGACAGAAAATAGCAATCAGCCCCAGCATTTT. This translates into CASSQGTENSNQPQHF.

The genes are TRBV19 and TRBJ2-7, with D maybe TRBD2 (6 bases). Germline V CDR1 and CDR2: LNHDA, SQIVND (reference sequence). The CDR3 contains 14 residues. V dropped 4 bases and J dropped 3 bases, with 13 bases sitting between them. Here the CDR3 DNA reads TGTGCCAGTAGTAAGATGCCGGGAGACTACGAGCAGTACTTC. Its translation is CASSKMPGDYEQYF. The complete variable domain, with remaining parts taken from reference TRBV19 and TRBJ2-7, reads DGGITQSPKYLFRKEGQNVTLSCEQNLNHDAMYWYRQDPGQGLRLIYYSQIVNDFQKGDIAEGYSVSREKKESFPLTVTSAQKNPTAFYLCASSKMPGDYEQYFGPGTRLTVT.

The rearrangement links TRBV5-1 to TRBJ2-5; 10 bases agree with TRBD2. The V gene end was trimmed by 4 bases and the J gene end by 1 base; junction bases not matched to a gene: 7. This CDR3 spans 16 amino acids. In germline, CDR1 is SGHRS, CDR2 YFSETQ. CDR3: CASSLNSGGPQETQYF. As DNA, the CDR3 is TGCGCCAGCAGCCTCAATAGCGGGGGGCCCCAAGAGACCCAGTACTTC.

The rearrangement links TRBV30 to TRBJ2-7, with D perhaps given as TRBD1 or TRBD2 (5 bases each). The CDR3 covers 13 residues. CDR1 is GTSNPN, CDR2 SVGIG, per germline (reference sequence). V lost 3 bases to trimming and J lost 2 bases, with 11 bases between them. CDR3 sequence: CAWSLGAPYEQYF. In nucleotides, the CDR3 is TGTGCCTGGAGCCTCGGGGCACCCTACGAGCAGTACTTC.

CDR3 amino acids: CASSLLGFNTDTQYF. Here the CDR3 DNA reads TGTGCCAGCAGCTTACTCGGGTTTAACACAGATACGCAGTATTTT. V usage is TRBV7-2 and J usage is TRBJ2-3; no reliable D call. Germline-derived CDR1 and CDR2 are SGHTA and FQGNSA. The CDR3 is made up of 15 amino acids. The V end lost 2 bases, the J end lost 2 bases, and 11 bases lay between the germline ends.

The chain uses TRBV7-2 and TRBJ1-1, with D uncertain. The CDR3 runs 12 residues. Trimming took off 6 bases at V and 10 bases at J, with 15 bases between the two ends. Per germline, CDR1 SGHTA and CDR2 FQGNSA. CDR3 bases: TGTGCCAGCAGTTCAACGACCCGCGTAGCTTTCTTT. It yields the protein CASSSTTRVAFF. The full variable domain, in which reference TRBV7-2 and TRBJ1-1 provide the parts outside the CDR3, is GAGVSQSPSNKVTEKGKDVELRCDPISGHTALYWYRQSLGQGLEFLIYFQGNSAPDKSGLPSDRFSAERTGGSVSTLTIQRTQQEDSAVYLCASSSTTRVAFFGQGTRLTVV.

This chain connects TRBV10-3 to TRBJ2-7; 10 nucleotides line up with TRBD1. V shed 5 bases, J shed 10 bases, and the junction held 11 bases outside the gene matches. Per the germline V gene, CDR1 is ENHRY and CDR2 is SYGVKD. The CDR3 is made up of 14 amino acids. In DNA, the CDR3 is TGTGCCATCAGTTTGGACAGGGGGAGGGCGGAACAGTACTTC. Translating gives CAISLDRGRAEQYF.

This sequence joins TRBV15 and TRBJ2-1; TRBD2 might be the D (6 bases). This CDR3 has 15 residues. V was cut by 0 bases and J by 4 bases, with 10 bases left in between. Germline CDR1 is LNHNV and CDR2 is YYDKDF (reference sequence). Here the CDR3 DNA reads TGTGCCACCAGCAGAGATTACGGGGGTTACAATGAGCAGTTCTTC. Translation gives CATSRDYGGYNEQFF. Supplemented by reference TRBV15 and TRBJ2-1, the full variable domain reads DAMVIQNPRYQVTQFGKPVTLSCSQTLNHNVMYWYQQKSSQAPKLLFHYYDKDFNNEADTPDNFQSRRPNTSFCFLDIRSPGLGDTAMYLCATSRDYGGYNEQFFGPGTRLTVL.

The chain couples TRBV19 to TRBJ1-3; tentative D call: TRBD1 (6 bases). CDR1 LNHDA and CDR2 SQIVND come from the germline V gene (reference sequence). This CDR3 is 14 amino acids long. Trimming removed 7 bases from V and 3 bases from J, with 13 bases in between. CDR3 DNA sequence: TGTGCCAGTAAGGGGGAGTCGCTTGGAAACACCATATATTTT. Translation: CASKGESLGNTIYF.

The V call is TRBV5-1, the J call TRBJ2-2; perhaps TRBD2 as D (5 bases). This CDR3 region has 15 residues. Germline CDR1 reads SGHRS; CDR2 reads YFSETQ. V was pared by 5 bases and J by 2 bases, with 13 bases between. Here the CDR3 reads CASSPGSLNTGELFF. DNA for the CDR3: TGCGCCAGCAGTCCGGGATCCCTCAACACCGGGGAGCTGTTTTTT.

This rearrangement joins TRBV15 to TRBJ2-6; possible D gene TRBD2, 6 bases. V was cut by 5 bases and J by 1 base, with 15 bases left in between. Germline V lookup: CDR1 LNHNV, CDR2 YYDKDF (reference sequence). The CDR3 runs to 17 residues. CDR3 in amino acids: CATSLMGGPSGANVLTF. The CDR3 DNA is TGTGCCACCAGCCTGATGGGGGGACCGTCTGGGGCCAACGTCCTGACTTTC.

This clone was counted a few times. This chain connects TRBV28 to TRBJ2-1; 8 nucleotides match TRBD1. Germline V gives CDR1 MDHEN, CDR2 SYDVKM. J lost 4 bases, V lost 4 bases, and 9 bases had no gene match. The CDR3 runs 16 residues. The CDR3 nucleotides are TGTGCCAGCAGTTCCCCACAGGGGGGCTTGTACAATGAGCAGTTCTTC. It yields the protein CASSSPQGGLYNEQFF.

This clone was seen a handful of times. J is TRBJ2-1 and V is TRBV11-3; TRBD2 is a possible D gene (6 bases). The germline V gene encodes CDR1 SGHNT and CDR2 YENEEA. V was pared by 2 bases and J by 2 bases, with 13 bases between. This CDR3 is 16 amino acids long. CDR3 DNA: TGTGCCAGCAGCTTAAGTGGGGCGGGAACCTACAATGAGCAGTTCTTC. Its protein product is CASSLSGAGTYNEQFF.

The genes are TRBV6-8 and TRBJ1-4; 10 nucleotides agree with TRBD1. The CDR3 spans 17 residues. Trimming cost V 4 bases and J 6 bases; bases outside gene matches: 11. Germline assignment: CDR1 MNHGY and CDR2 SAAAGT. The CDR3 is CASSFRTGGFKHEKLFF. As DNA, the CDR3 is TGTGCCAGCAGTTTCCGGACAGGGGGGTTCAAGCATGAAAAACTGTTTTTT.

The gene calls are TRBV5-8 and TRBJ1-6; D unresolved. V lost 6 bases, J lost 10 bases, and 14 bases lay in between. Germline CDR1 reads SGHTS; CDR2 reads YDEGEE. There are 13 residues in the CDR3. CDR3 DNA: TGTGCCAGCATAATAGAAGTGGGATCACCCCTCCACTTT. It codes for CASIIEVGSPLHF.

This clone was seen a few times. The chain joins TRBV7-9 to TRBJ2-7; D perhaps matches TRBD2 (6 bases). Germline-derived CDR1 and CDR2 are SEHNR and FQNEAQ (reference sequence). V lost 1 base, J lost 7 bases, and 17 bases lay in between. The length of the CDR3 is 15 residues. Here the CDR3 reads CASSLVLGGGEEQYF. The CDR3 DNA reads TGTGCCAGCAGCTTAGTTCTCGGGGGAGGTGAGGAGCAGTACTTC.

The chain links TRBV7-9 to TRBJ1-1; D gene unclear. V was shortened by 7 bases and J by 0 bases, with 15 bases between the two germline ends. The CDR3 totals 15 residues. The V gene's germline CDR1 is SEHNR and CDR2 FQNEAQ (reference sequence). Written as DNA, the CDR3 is TGTGCCAGCACCGTGATGGCAGTCATGAACACTGAAGCTTTCTTT. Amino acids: CASTVMAVMNTEAFF.

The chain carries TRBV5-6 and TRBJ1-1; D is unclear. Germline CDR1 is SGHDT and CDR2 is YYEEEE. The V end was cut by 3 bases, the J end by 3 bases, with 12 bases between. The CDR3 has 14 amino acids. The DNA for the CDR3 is TGTGCCAGCAGCTCCTACGAGGGATACACTGAAGCTTTCTTT. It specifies CASSSYEGYTEAFF.

CDR3 sequence (DNA): TGTGCCAGCAGCTTGGGACGGAGGAGGGAGACCCAGTACTTC. It codes for CASSLGRRRETQYF. The chain recombines TRBV5-6 with TRBJ2-5; D perhaps matches TRBD2 (5 bases). Germline V gene data show CDR1 as SGHDT and CDR2 as YYEEEE. The CDR3 covers 14 residues. Trimming took 0 bases from V and 5 from J, leaving 11 bases between them.

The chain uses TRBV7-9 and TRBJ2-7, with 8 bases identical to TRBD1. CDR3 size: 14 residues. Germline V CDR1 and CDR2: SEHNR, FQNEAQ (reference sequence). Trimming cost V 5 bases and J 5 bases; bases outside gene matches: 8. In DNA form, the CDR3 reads TGTGCCAGCAGCCATAGTGCAGGGGGCAACGAGCAGTACTTC. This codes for CASSHSAGGNEQYF.

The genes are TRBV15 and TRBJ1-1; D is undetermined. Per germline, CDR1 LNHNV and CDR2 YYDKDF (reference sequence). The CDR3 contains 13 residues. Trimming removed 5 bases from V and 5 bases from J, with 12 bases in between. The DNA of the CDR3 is TGTGCCACCAGCTGGGAGGGAACAACTGAAGCTTTCTTT. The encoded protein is CATSWEGTTEAFF.

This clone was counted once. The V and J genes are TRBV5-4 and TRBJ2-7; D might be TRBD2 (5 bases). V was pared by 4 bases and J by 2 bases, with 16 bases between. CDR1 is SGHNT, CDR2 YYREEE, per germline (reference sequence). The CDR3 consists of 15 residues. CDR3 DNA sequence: TGTGCCAGCAGCCCCGGAGGTGTAGGCACCTACGAGCAGTACTTC. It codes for CASSPGGVGTYEQYF. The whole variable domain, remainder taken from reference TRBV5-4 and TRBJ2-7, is ETGVTQSPTHLIKTRGQQVTLRCSSQSGHNTVSWYQQALGQGPQFIFQYYREEENGRGNFPPRFSGLQFPNYSSELNVNALELDDSALYLCASSPGGVGTYEQYFGPGTRLTVT.

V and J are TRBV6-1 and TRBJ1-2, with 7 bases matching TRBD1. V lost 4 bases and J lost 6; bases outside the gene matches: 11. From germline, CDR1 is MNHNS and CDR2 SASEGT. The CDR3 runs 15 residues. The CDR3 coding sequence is TGTGCCAGCAGTGCGAGGGGACAGTGGAAGGATGGCTACACCTTC. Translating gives CASSARGQWKDGYTF.

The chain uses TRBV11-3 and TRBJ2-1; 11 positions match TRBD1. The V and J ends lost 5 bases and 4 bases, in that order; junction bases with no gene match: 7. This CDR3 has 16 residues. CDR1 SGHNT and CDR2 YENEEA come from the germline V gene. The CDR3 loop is CASSRTGTGGYNEQFF. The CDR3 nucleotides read TGTGCCAGCAGCCGTACCGGGACAGGGGGGTACAATGAGCAGTTCTTC.

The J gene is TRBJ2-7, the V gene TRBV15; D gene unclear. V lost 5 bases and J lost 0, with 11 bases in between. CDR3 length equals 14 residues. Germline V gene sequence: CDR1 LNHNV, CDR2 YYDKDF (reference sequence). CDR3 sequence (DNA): TGTGCCACCAGCTTCGGACGGAGCTCCTACGAGCAGTACTTC. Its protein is CATSFGRSSYEQYF.

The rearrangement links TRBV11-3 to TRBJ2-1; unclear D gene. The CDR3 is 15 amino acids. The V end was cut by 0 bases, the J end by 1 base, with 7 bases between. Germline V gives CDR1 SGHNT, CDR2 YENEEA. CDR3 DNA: TGTGCCAGCAGCTTAGATCACGGGTCCTACAATGAGCAGTTCTTC. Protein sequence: CASSLDHGSYNEQFF.

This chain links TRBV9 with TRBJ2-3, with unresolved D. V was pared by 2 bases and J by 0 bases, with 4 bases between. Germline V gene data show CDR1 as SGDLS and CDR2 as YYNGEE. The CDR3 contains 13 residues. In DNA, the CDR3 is TGTGCCAGCAGCGTCACTAGCACAGATACGCAGTATTTT. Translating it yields CASSVTSTDTQYF.

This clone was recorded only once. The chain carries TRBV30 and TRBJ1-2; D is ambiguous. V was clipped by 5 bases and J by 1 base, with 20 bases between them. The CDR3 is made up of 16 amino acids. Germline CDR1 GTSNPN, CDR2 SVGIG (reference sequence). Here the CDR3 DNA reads TGTGCCTGGTCCAAACTAAGTATGGGATTTAACTATGGCTACACCTTC. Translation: CAWSKLSMGFNYGYTF.